This T cell receptor beta chain was sequenced in a study of shared clonotypes between healthy human individuals. Study context: Those who served as donors were a couple of women and a few men between the ages of 18 and 49. Notes on the study in general: Sample collection involved blood only; tissue repertoires are likely different. Rarefaction showed that sequencing of sorted subsets was incomplete (despite large depth).

Germline V CDR1 and CDR2: SEHNR, FQNEAQ (reference sequence). V was cut by 0 bases and J by 9 bases, with 4 bases left in between. The CDR3 totals 11 residues. On this clone itself: The antigen remains undetermined. The same CDR3 can be traced to other DNA sequences in this sample.

Naive CD8 cells lacked CD45RO and underwent positive selection for CCR7, leaving out terminally differentiated effector memory CD45RA+ cells. Authors' data handling: ImmunoSEQ output lacked quality scores and full-length reads, limiting matched filtering. Using immunoSEQ multiplex PCR, the repertoire was profiled, and TCRdb retains in-frame clones only, with some absent. That table is the source of V, J and clone size, and D and trimming were worked out from the DNA. The profile shows about 800,000 clones, around 96% of them singletons. The chain joins TRBV7-9 to TRBJ2-3; D call uncertain. The source of this sequence is a man aged 25 to 45 in good health. Sequencing was performed on naive CD8+ T cells sorted from blood. The CDR3 protein is CASSLAGTQYF. CDR3 DNA sequence: TGTGCCAGCAGCTTAGCAGGCACGCAGTATTTT.